The 28 T cell receptor beta chains listed next were all sequenced from one sample in a study of blood T cells in healthy people across ages. With a J-beta primer mix and a sample-barcoded 5' primer, a second PCR ran 7 to 11 cycles. TCRdb fed the 5' RACE reads into MiXCR, producing one record per CDR3 protein. The data contain approximately 680,000 distinct CDR3 sequences, around 32% of them singletons. Sequencing used blood. The receptors here all came from a woman older than 75 in good health.

The sample holds a few counts of this clonotype. It may be a read error: a sequence one base away is much more abundant. The V call is TRBV7-2, the J call TRBJ2-7, with a weak D call TRBD2 (7 bases). The length of the CDR3 is 16 residues. Germline lookup yields CDR1 SGHTA and CDR2 FQGNSA. Between the trimmed V and J ends, which lost 5 bases and 7 bases, there was a span of 24 bases. In DNA form, the CDR3 reads TGTGCCAGCAGCCGACCCAGTAGGGGGACTAACTATGAGCAGTACTTC. Its translation: CASSRPSRGTNYEQYF.

Ten or more counts support this clonotype. The gene calls are TRBV15 and TRBJ2-1; the match to TRBD2 covers 12 bases. The CDR3 has 19 amino acids. In germline, CDR1 is LNHNV, CDR2 YYDKDF (reference sequence). J was trimmed by 0 bases and V by 6 bases; bases with no gene match: 12. Here the CDR3 reads CATRDALAGGQGSYNEQFF. The CDR3 DNA is TGTGCCACCAGGGATGCTCTAGCGGGGGGGCAAGGCTCCTACAATGAGCAGTTCTTC.

V is TRBV4-1 and J is TRBJ2-5; D is unresolved. Germline V gene lookup returns CDR1 MGHRA and CDR2 YSYEKL. The CDR3 covers 17 residues. V was trimmed by 0 bases and J by 4 bases, leaving 18 bases between them. The CDR3 reads CASSQESQVSSPETQYF. The CDR3 DNA sequence: TGCGCCAGCAGCCAAGAGAGCCAGGTTTCTTCCCCAGAGACCCAGTACTTC.

This clonotype has a count of ten or more. This chain uses TRBV9 with TRBJ2-5; D is undetermined. CDR1 and CDR2 (germline): SGDLS, YYNGEE. Trimming removed 0 bases from V and 5 bases from J, with 14 bases in between. The CDR3 is 15 residues long. CDR3 sequence: CASSVGVGYSETQYF. DNA for the CDR3: TGTGCCAGCAGCGTAGGTGTGGGGTACTCGGAGACCCAGTACTTC.

CDR3 loop: CASSLDRTSGGTNTGELFF. CDR3 sequence (DNA): TGTGCCAGCTCACTGGACCGGACTAGCGGGGGGACGAACACCGGGGAGCTGTTTTTT. The chain employs TRBV18 and TRBJ2-2; 14 bases agree with TRBD2. The CDR3 covers 19 residues. Germline V CDR1 and CDR2: KGHSH, LQKENI. Losses at the gene ends were 4 bases for V and 0 bases for J; bases not matched to a gene: 7.

This clonotype was observed many times. The rearrangement uses TRBV10-3 and TRBJ1-1; 8 nucleotides line up with TRBD1. CDR3 size: 14 residues. J gave up 5 bases and V 6 bases, and 8 bases lay outside the gene matches. Per germline, CDR1 ENHRY and CDR2 SYGVKD. The CDR3: CAIRGQGWSTEAFF. The CDR3 DNA follows: TGTGCCATCAGAGGACAGGGTTGGTCGACTGAAGCTTTCTTT.

The CDR3 DNA sequence: TGTGCCAGCAGCTTAGAACCGGGACTAACTTACGAGCAGTACTTC. Translation gives CASSLEPGLTYEQYF. The chain combines TRBV7-9 with TRBJ2-5, with 7 nucleotides matching TRBD2. The DNA end favors TRBJ2-7, so the J call may be wrong. The CDR3 sequence is 15 residues long. Germline V gene sequence: CDR1 SEHNR, CDR2 FQNEAQ (reference sequence).

This chain's CDR3 is CASSLVGGDYNEQFF. Written as DNA, the CDR3 is TGCGCCAGCAGCTTGGTTGGAGGGGACTACAATGAGCAGTTCTTC. This rearrangement joins TRBV5-1 to TRBJ2-1; perhaps TRBD2 as D (6 bases). This CDR3 has 15 amino acids. The germline gives CDR1 SGHRS, CDR2 YFSETQ. V gave up 0 bases and J gave up 3 bases, with 10 bases separating them. The whole variable domain, filled in from reference TRBV5-1 and TRBJ2-1, reads KAGVTQTPRYLIKTRGQQVTLSCSPISGHRSVSWYQQTPGQGLQFLFEYFSETQRNKGNFPGRFSGRQFSNSRSEMNVSTLELGDSALYLCASSLVGGDYNEQFFGPGTRLTVL.

The chain is built from TRBV30 and TRBJ1-5, with a tentative D call TRBD1 (6 bases). The length of the CDR3 is 17 residues. CDR1 and CDR2 from the germline V gene are GTSNPN and SVGIG (reference sequence). V gave up 2 bases and J gave up 0 bases, with 17 bases separating them. CDR3 bases: TGTGCCTGGAGTACCGGGTTGGGGGCCTATAGCAATCAGCCCCAGCATTTT. This codes for CAWSTGLGAYSNQPQHF.

This clonotype was counted a single time. The rearrangement joins TRBV6-5 to TRBJ1-5, with 10 nucleotides matching TRBD1. The junction had 3 bases not matched to a gene; V was cut back by 0 bases and J by 7 bases. This CDR3 has 15 amino acids. Germline CDR1 MNHEY, CDR2 SVGAGI. The CDR3 sequence is CASSYSWDRGQPQHF. CDR3 bases: TGTGCCAGCAGTTACTCGTGGGACAGGGGACAGCCCCAGCATTTT.

This clonotype was found many times. The chain links TRBV5-1 to TRBJ2-5; TRBD1 matches 7 bases. Trimming cost V 0 bases and J 4 bases; bases outside gene matches: 6. The germline CDR1 and CDR2 sequences are SGHRS and YFSETQ. This CDR3 spans 15 amino acids. The CDR3 DNA is TGCGCCAGCAGCTTGGATGGGACAGTGGGAGAGACCCAGTACTTC. This codes for CASSLDGTVGETQYF. The full variable domain, its missing parts supplied by reference TRBV5-1 and TRBJ2-5, is KAGVTQTPRYLIKTRGQQVTLSCSPISGHRSVSWYQQTPGQGLQFLFEYFSETQRNKGNFPGRFSGRQFSNSRSEMNVSTLELGDSALYLCASSLDGTVGETQYFGPGTRLLVL.

The chain carries TRBV20-1 and TRBJ2-3; 11 bases match TRBD2. J gave up 4 bases and V 3 bases, and 3 bases lay outside the gene matches. The CDR3 consists of 14 residues. Germline V CDR1 and CDR2: DFQATT, SNEGSKA (reference sequence). The CDR3 DNA reads TGCAGTGCTAGGACTAGCGGGAAGGCAGATACGCAGTATTTT. Its protein product is CSARTSGKADTQYF.

In the case of this clonotype: A much larger clone differs by one base, so this may be a read error. This sequence joins TRBV3-1 and TRBJ2-5, with D possibly called TRBD1 or TRBD2 (5 bases each). Germline assignment: CDR1 LGHDT and CDR2 YNNKEL (reference sequence). Between the trimmed V and J ends, which lost 4 bases and 5 bases, there was a span of 17 bases. This CDR3 region has 15 residues. DNA for the CDR3: TGTGCCAGCAGCCTTTTCGGGGACGCCGGGGAGACCCAGTACTTC. Translating gives CASSLFGDAGETQYF.

In regard to this clonotype: This sequence may be a read error, since a much larger clone differs from it by one base. The genes are TRBV20-1 and TRBJ2-3; maybe TRBD1 (5 bases). V lost 5 bases and J lost 6, with 15 bases in between. This CDR3 has 13 residues. Germline values: CDR1 DFQATT, CDR2 SNEGSKA (reference sequence). The CDR3, as DNA: TGCAGTGCTCTCGAGAACAGGAGCGATACGCAGTATTTT. It yields the protein CSALENRSDTQYF.

V and J are TRBV11-2 and TRBJ2-1, with 8 bases identical to TRBD2. V gave up 5 bases and J gave up 9 bases; unmatched junction bases: 6. Germline V gives CDR1 SGHAT, CDR2 FQNNGV. The CDR3 extends over 13 amino acids. As DNA, the CDR3 is TGTGCCAGCAGCCTCTCGGGGGGGGGTGAGCAGTTCTTC. It encodes CASSLSGGGEQFF.

Details on this clonotype: A much larger clone is a single base away; this may be a read error. The CDR3 ends on some other residue instead of the conserved phenylalanine or tryptophan, so this is likely a read error. The rearrangement links TRBV5-6 to TRBJ2-1; 10 positions match TRBD2. The CDR3 length is 14 residues. The junction had 3 bases not matched to a gene; V was cut back by 3 bases and J by 6 bases. Germline assignment: CDR1 SGHDT and CDR2 YYEEEE. The CDR3 here is CASSSTSGVNEQFV. CDR3 nucleotides: TGTGCCAGCAGCTCTACTAGCGGGGTCAATGAGCAGTTCGTC.

This clonotype was counted many times. This rearrangement joins TRBV7-3 to TRBJ2-1; 8 bases map to TRBD1. From germline, CDR1 is SGHTA and CDR2 FQGTGA. This CDR3 region has 13 residues. V trimming: 6 bases; J trimming: 9 bases; junction bases outside the gene matches: 7. The CDR3 protein is CASSRAGGGEQFF. DNA for the CDR3: TGTGCCAGCAGTAGGGCAGGGGGCGGTGAGCAGTTCTTC.

J is TRBJ1-1 and V is TRBV6-5, with a possible D match to TRBD1 (5 bases). CDR1 is MNHEY, CDR2 SVGAGI, per germline. The V end was cut by 8 bases, the J end by 0 bases, with 10 bases between. The CDR3 spans 13 residues. The CDR3 DNA reads TGTGCCAGCTCCGGGACCATGAACACTGAAGCTTTCTTT. It codes for CASSGTMNTEAFF.

The chain combines TRBV5-1 with TRBJ2-5; D not certain. The V end was cut by 4 bases, the J end by 5 bases, with 9 bases between. CDR1 and CDR2 from the germline V gene are SGHRS and YFSETQ. The CDR3 loop spans 12 amino acids. The CDR3, as DNA: TGCGCCAGCAGCCTCACATGGGAGACCCAGTACTTC. This translates into CASSLTWETQYF.

The table lists this clonotype with a count of one. This chain joins TRBV3-1 and TRBJ1-2; D call uncertain. This CDR3 is 16 amino acids long. The germline CDR1 and CDR2 sequences are LGHDT and YNNKEL (reference sequence). V dropped 3 bases and J dropped 4 bases, with 18 bases sitting between them. CDR3 protein: CASSHSQGSGGYGYTF. The CDR3 DNA reads TGTGCCAGCAGCCATTCCCAAGGAAGCGGAGGCTATGGCTACACCTTC.

This chain uses TRBV24-1 with TRBJ2-5, with D uncertain. CDR1 KGHDR and CDR2 SFDVKD come from the germline V gene. The CDR3 is 13 amino acids. V shed 0 bases and J shed 4 bases, with 5 bases lying between them. CDR3 nucleotides: TGTGCCACCAGTGATTTGAATGGAGAGACCCAGTACTTC. Translation: CATSDLNGETQYF.

This clonotype was seen ten or more times. This chain connects TRBV7-8 to TRBJ2-7; perhaps TRBD1 as D (6 bases). Germline CDR1 and CDR2: SGHVS and FQNEAQ. The CDR3 extends over 14 amino acids. The V and J ends lost 3 bases and 7 bases respectively, with 16 bases between them. The CDR3 region is CASSLGAAPWEQYF. The CDR3 DNA reads as TGTGCCAGCAGCTTGGGGGCAGCACCTTGGGAGCAGTACTTC.

This chain links TRBV6-2 or TRBV6-3 with TRBJ2-2, with D unclear. CDR1 is MNHEY and CDR2 is SVGEGT in the germline V gene. V gave up 6 bases and J gave up 5 bases, with 16 bases separating them. The length of the CDR3 is 15 residues. The CDR3 sequence is CASSRMRGGTGELFF. The CDR3, as DNA: TGTGCCAGCAGCCGGATGCGAGGCGGAACCGGGGAGCTGTTTTTT.

The chain joins TRBV11-1 to TRBJ2-1; 9 bases fit TRBD2. From germline, CDR1 is SGHAT and CDR2 FQDESV (reference sequence). The V gene end was trimmed by 3 bases and the J gene end by 5 bases; junction bases not matched to a gene: 5. The CDR3 totals 15 residues. Here the CDR3 reads CASSFLSSGNNEQFF. CDR3 in DNA: TGTGCCAGCAGCTTCCTCTCTAGCGGGAACAATGAGCAGTTCTTC.

This clonotype has at least ten counts. The J gene is TRBJ2-5, the V gene TRBV15; the D is unclear. Germline V gene sequence: CDR1 LNHNV, CDR2 YYDKDF (reference sequence). The CDR3 runs to 12 residues. The ends were cut back, 3 bases at V and 6 bases at J, with 8 bases in the middle. CDR3 in amino acids: CATSSGPQTQYF. Here the CDR3 DNA reads TGTGCCACCAGCAGCGGTCCCCAGACCCAGTACTTC.

This chain joins TRBV15 and TRBJ2-2, with 7 bases identical to TRBD1. J gave up 10 bases and V 3 bases, and 8 bases lay outside the gene matches. The CDR3 loop spans 14 amino acids. The germline V gene encodes CDR1 LNHNV and CDR2 YYDKDF (reference sequence). This chain's CDR3 is CATSSERRGSELFF. The DNA for the CDR3 is TGTGCCACCAGCAGCGAACGCAGGGGGTCGGAGCTGTTTTTT.

The genes are TRBV7-9 and TRBJ1-1; TRBD1 matches at 9 bases. Germline-derived CDR1 and CDR2 are SEHNR and FQNEAQ (reference sequence). V shed 5 bases, J shed 7 bases, and the junction held 14 bases outside the gene matches. This CDR3 is 16 amino acids long. The CDR3 nucleotides read TGTGCCAGCAGCCTTACAGGGGGCCCTGTCTTGGATGAAGCTTTCTTT. Translation: CASSLTGGPVLDEAFF. Drawing the rest from reference TRBV7-9 and TRBJ1-1, the complete variable domain is DTGVSQNPRHKITKRGQNVTFRCDPISEHNRLYWYRQTLGQGPEFLTYFQNEAQLEKSRLLSDRFSAERPKGSFSTLEIQRTEQGDSAMYLCASSLTGGPVLDEAFFGQGTRLTVV.

V gene TRBV7-3 combines with J gene TRBJ2-7; TRBD2 aligns across 11 bases. Germline trimming cut 4 bases from V and 9 bases from J; bases unmatched to any gene: 14. The CDR3 runs 16 residues. The germline gives CDR1 SGHTA, CDR2 FQGTGA. For the CDR3, the DNA is TGTGCCAGCAGCTCCAATAGCGGGGGGGGCTACAATGGGCAGTACTTC. Its translation is CASSSNSGGGYNGQYF.